Listed here are 20 T cell receptor beta chains from one sample, sequenced in a study of radiotherapy plus CTLA-4 blockade in lung cancer. Repertoires were generated with immunoSEQ multiplex PCR, while TCRdb's copy carries only in-frame clones and drops some. Here the sample spans approximately 110,000 clones, over 65% being singletons. Source: peripheral blood, taken from a patient treated with radiotherapy plus ipilimumab. The receptors here all came from a human donor with non-small cell lung cancer that progressed on radiotherapy plus ipilimumab. Some clones in this sample may be carry-over from other donors' samples.

The rearrangement joins TRBV2 to TRBJ1-6, with a possible D match to TRBD1 (6 bases). The V gene lost 7 bases and the J gene lost 8 bases, with 12 bases spanning the gap. The CDR3 contains 13 residues. Germline-derived CDR1 and CDR2 are SNHLY and FYNNEI. CDR3 amino acids: CASKRDTDSPLHF. The CDR3 region has the DNA TGTGCCAGCAAACGGGACACAGATTCACCCCTCCACTTT. The full variable domain, in which reference TRBV2 and TRBJ1-6 provide the parts outside the CDR3, is EPEVTQTPSHQVTQMGQEVILRCVPISNHLYFYWYRQILGQKVEFLVSFYNNEISEKSEIFDDQFSVERPDGSNFTLKIRSTKLEDSAMYFCASKRDTDSPLHFGNGTRLTVT.

This chain uses TRBV5-1 with TRBJ1-6; tentative D call: TRBD1 (5 bases). This CDR3 spans 15 amino acids. Germline values: CDR1 SGHRS, CDR2 YFSETQ. V was shortened by 6 bases and J by 9 bases, with 19 bases between the two germline ends. The chain's CDR3 is CASKLDTGEGSPLHF. The CDR3 bases are TGCGCCAGCAAACTGGACACTGGCGAGGGTTCACCCCTCCACTTT. The full variable domain, completed using reference TRBV5-1 and TRBJ1-6, is KAGVTQTPRYLIKTRGQQVTLSCSPISGHRSVSWYQQTPGQGLQFLFEYFSETQRNKGNFPGRFSGRQFSNSRSEMNVSTLELGDSALYLCASKLDTGEGSPLHFGNGTRLTVT.

The chain is built from TRBV7-8 and TRBJ2-3, with D uncertain. V lost 1 base and J 0 bases, leaving 5 bases between the germline ends. Per germline, CDR1 SGHVS and CDR2 FQNEAQ. CDR3 length: 14 residues. CDR3 protein: CASSLDSSTDTQYF. The CDR3 bases are TGTGCCAGCAGCTTAGACAGTAGCACAGATACGCAGTATTTT.

This sequence joins TRBV7-9 and TRBJ2-1; 8 nucleotides agree with TRBD1. CDR1 SEHNR and CDR2 FQNEAQ come from the germline V gene (reference sequence). V dropped 1 base and J dropped 3; count of bases not matched to a gene: 2. The CDR3 spans 15 residues. The CDR3 sequence: CASSLGTGNYNEQFF. The CDR3 region has the DNA TGTGCCAGCAGCTTAGGGACAGGGAACTACAATGAGCAGTTCTTC.

The chain recombines TRBV9 with TRBJ1-4; no firm D call. The germline V gene encodes CDR1 SGDLS and CDR2 YYNGEE. This CDR3 has 15 amino acids. V lost 0 bases and J lost 6, with 12 bases in between. CDR3 protein: CASSVVTGEYEKLFF. The DNA of the CDR3 is TGTGCCAGCAGCGTAGTAACCGGGGAGTATGAAAAACTGTTTTTT. The full variable domain, with the rest looked up from reference TRBV9 and TRBJ1-4, is DSGVTQTPKHLITATGQRVTLRCSPRSGDLSVYWYQQSLDQGLQFLIQYYNGEERAKGNILERFSAQQFPDLHSELNLSSLELGDSALYFCASSVVTGEYEKLFFGSGTQLSVL.

The chain employs TRBV30 and TRBJ2-7, with D tentatively TRBD1 or TRBD2 (5 bases each). The CDR3 extends over 15 amino acids. Per germline, CDR1 GTSNPN and CDR2 SVGIG (reference sequence). Trimming removed 3 bases at V and 6 bases at J, with 21 bases between. The CDR3 nucleotides read TGTGCCTGGAGGCCAGGCGCCGTGGGGGTTTCCGAGCAGTACTTC. This encodes CAWRPGAVGVSEQYF.

V usage is TRBV7-2 and J usage is TRBJ1-2; D not certain. Germline-derived CDR1 and CDR2 are SGHTA and FQGNSA. Trimming removed 1 base from V and 4 bases from J, with 10 bases in between. The CDR3 totals 14 residues. DNA for the CDR3: TGTGCCAGCAGCTTAGGGGTTAGCGGCTATGGCTACACCTTC. It codes for CASSLGVSGYGYTF. Full variable domain (outside the CDR3, taken from reference TRBV7-2 and TRBJ1-2): GAGVSQSPSNKVTEKGKDVELRCDPISGHTALYWYRQSLGQGLEFLIYFQGNSAPDKSGLPSDRFSAERTGGSVSTLTIQRTQQEDSAVYLCASSLGVSGYGYTFGSGTRLTVV.

The chain recombines TRBV28 with TRBJ2-7; D possibly corresponds to TRBD1 (6 bases). V was clipped by 3 bases and J by 4 bases, with 16 bases between them. This CDR3 is 15 amino acids long. The germline CDR1 and CDR2 sequences are MDHEN and SYDVKM. The CDR3 bases are TGTGCCAGCAGTTTCCCCTGGGGGCCGCGGTACGAGCAGTACTTC. Translated, it gives CASSFPWGPRYEQYF.

V gene TRBV7-9 combines with J gene TRBJ2-7; D is unresolved. Germline CDR1 and CDR2: SEHNR and FQNEAQ (reference sequence). The CDR3 sequence is 13 residues long. The V end was cut by 3 bases, the J end by 1 base, with 7 bases between. The CDR3 coding sequence is TGTGCCAGCAGCTTTCAAGGATCCTACGAGCAGTACTTC. This encodes CASSFQGSYEQYF.

DNA of the CDR3: TGTGCCAGCAGCTTGTTTGTAAATGAAAAACTGTTTTTT. Protein: CASSLFVNEKLFF. The chain has TRBV5-6 and TRBJ1-4; D is unresolved. The germline V gene encodes CDR1 SGHDT and CDR2 YYEEEE. The CDR3 covers 13 residues. Trimming pared 1 base from V and 5 bases from J, leaving 6 bases between.

The V gene is TRBV13, the J gene TRBJ2-2; a possible D gene is TRBD1 (6 bases). The CDR3 sequence is 16 residues long. V was shortened by 5 bases and J by 3 bases, with 16 bases between the two germline ends. In germline, CDR1 is PRHDT, CDR2 FYEKMQ (reference sequence). CDR3 protein: CASSLGAIRHTGELFF. CDR3 sequence (DNA): TGTGCCAGCAGCCTGGGGGCTATCAGGCACACCGGGGAGCTGTTTTTT.

The V and J genes are TRBV2 and TRBJ2-3, with D possibly matching TRBD2 (5 bases). Germline V gene lookup returns CDR1 SNHLY and CDR2 FYNNEI. The CDR3 is made up of 14 amino acids. Trimming stripped 7 bases from V and 1 base from J, with 12 bases between. DNA of the CDR3: TGTGCCAGCACCCTCGCCGGGGGCACAGATACGCAGTATTTT. Residues: CASTLAGGTDTQYF.

V gene TRBV20-1 combines with J gene TRBJ1-2; D gene ambiguous. The CDR3 spans 11 residues. Germline CDR1 and CDR2: DFQATT and SNEGSKA (reference sequence). V was cut by 3 bases and J by 5 bases, with 7 bases left in between. This chain's CDR3 is CSASSIYGYTF. CDR3 DNA: TGCAGTGCTAGCTCCATTTATGGCTACACCTTC.

The chain recombines TRBV6-6 with TRBJ1-5; the D gene is possibly TRBD1 (5 bases). CDR3 length: 14 amino acids. Germline V gives CDR1 MNHNY, CDR2 SVGAGI (reference sequence). Between the trimmed V and J ends, which lost 8 bases and 5 bases, there was a span of 16 bases. CDR3 nucleotides: TGTGCCAGCGGATTCGGGGGAGGGGATCAGCCCCAGCATTTT. As protein: CASGFGGGDQPQHF.

The gene calls are TRBV7-9 and TRBJ2-7; 8 positions agree with TRBD1. The CDR3 sequence is 14 residues long. The germline CDR1 and CDR2 sequences are SEHNR and FQNEAQ (reference sequence). With V trimmed by 1 base and J by 4 bases, 3 bases remained unmatched. The CDR3 nucleotides read TGTGCCAGCAGCTTAGGTCAGGGGGCTTACGAGCAGTACTTC. Its translation is CASSLGQGAYEQYF.

The V call is TRBV27, the J call TRBJ1-2, with TRBD1 identical over 11 bases. Germline V gives CDR1 MNHEY, CDR2 SMNVEV (reference sequence). This CDR3 is 15 amino acids long. J was trimmed by 4 bases and V by 6 bases; bases with no gene match: 7. The CDR3 DNA is TGTGCCAGCAGGACTCTCGGGACAGGGGGCTATGGCTACACCTTC. It translates to CASRTLGTGGYGYTF.

The rearrangement uses TRBV29-1 and TRBJ2-4, with a tentative D call TRBD1 (6 bases). The germline V gene has CDR1 SQVTM and CDR2 ANQGSEA. With 4 bases removed from V and 4 bases from J, the gap between germline ends came to 14 bases. CDR3 length: 14 residues. The CDR3 nucleotides read TGCAGCGTTGGTCCCACAGGGCTTAAAAACATTCAGTACTTC. Its translation is CSVGPTGLKNIQYF.

The J gene is TRBJ1-2, the V gene TRBV27, with D tentatively TRBD1 (5 bases). With 4 bases removed from V and 8 bases from J, the gap between germline ends came to 20 bases. The germline V gene encodes CDR1 MNHEY and CDR2 SMNVEV (reference sequence). This CDR3 contains 15 residues. The CDR3 protein is CASSSYRVQARGYTF. In DNA form, the CDR3 reads TGTGCCAGCAGTTCCTACCGCGTACAGGCTAGAGGCTACACCTTC.

The chain employs TRBV7-3 and TRBJ1-3; perhaps TRBD1 as D (6 bases). The CDR3 is 15 residues long. Germline CDR1 SGHTA, CDR2 FQGTGA. Trimming left V 0 bases short and J 4 bases short, with 10 bases between. The DNA for the CDR3 is TGTGCCAGCAGCTTAACATCAGGGGTCGGAAACACCATATATTTT. Translated: CASSLTSGVGNTIYF.

This chain joins TRBV6-6 and TRBJ1-5; the D gene is possibly TRBD1 (5 bases). V was clipped by 5 bases and J by 13 bases, with 12 bases between them. The CDR3 contains 11 residues. Per germline, CDR1 MNHNY and CDR2 SVGAGI (reference sequence). The CDR3 reads CASSGDGVQHF. For the CDR3, the DNA is TGTGCCAGCAGTGGGGACGGTGTTCAGCATTTT.